What follows are 9 T cell receptor beta chains derived from one specimen sequenced in a study of human T cells and chemical hapten exposure. TCRdb re-called the RACE reads through MiXCR, storing one row per CDR3 protein. The data show tens of thousands of distinct CDR3 sequences, approximately 9.5% seen once. The time point was: patch test 2, 6 weeks after DPC sensitization. Treatment meaning: therapeutic diphenylcyclopropenone sensitization with weekly scalp DPC. Whole blood that had not been fractionated was the source of extracted total RNA. The sequencing used whole blood, collected in connection with sensitization to the hapten diphenylcyclopropenone (DPC). The receptors were sampled from a woman aged 25 to 45 with alopecia areata. Some clones in this sample may be carry-over from other donors' samples.

This clonotype was picked up many times. The V call is TRBV7-9, the J call TRBJ2-3; 10 positions agree with TRBD2. The junction had 7 bases not matched to a gene; V was cut back by 5 bases and J by 2 bases. CDR1 is SEHNR, CDR2 FQNEAQ, per germline (reference sequence). The CDR3 length is 16 residues. The CDR3 region is CASSPYTSGTTDTQYF. Written as DNA, the CDR3 is TGTGCCAGCAGCCCCTATACTAGCGGGACCACAGATACGCAGTATTTT.

This clonotype came up many times. This chain joins TRBV6-1 and TRBJ2-5; no reliable D call. V was clipped by 4 bases and J by 0 bases, with 6 bases between them. CDR1 and CDR2 (germline): MNHNS, SASEGT. This CDR3 is built from 13 residues. CDR3 DNA: TGTGCCAGCAGTGTACAGAACCAAGAGACCCAGTACTTC. Protein product: CASSVQNQETQYF.

The chain employs TRBV7-2 and TRBJ2-7, with D maybe TRBD2 (6 bases). The germline CDR1 and CDR2 sequences are SGHTA and FQGNSA. The CDR3 length is 16 residues. V lost 1 base to trimming and J lost 2 bases, with 15 bases between them. The CDR3: CASSLEILGGAYEQYF. The CDR3 coding sequence is TGTGCCAGCAGCTTAGAAATTTTGGGGGGAGCCTACGAGCAGTACTTC.

The V gene is TRBV7-9, the J gene TRBJ1-2; 7 nucleotides match TRBD1. Looked up from germline, CDR1 is SEHNR and CDR2 is FQNEAQ (reference sequence). Trimming took 1 base from V and 4 from J; bases not matched to a gene: 3. This CDR3 region has 14 residues. CDR3 region: CASSLEQGGYGYTF. The DNA of the CDR3 is TGTGCCAGCAGCTTAGAGCAGGGGGGCTATGGCTACACCTTC.

The chain is built from TRBV28 and TRBJ1-4, with D tentatively TRBD1 (5 bases). The germline V and J ends were trimmed by 2 bases and 11 bases, with 12 bases remaining between them. CDR3 length: 13 amino acids. CDR1 is MDHEN and CDR2 is SYDVKM in the germline V gene. The CDR3 DNA is TGTGCCAGCAGTTTACTGGGGCCCTCCAAACTGTTTTTT. It translates to CASSLLGPSKLFF.

Only one count was recorded for this clonotype. This may arise from a read error, as a much more abundant clone is one base away. This chain links TRBV7-3 with TRBJ2-3, with D tentatively TRBD1 or TRBD2 (5 bases each). This CDR3 comprises 15 residues. Germline assignment: CDR1 SGHTA and CDR2 FQGTGA. The V end lost 0 bases, the J end lost 0 bases, and 7 bases lay between the germline ends. The CDR3 loop reads CASSLTGVSTDTQYF. DNA for the CDR3: TGTGCCAGCAGCTTAACGGGGGTTAGCACAGATACGCAGTATTTT. Variable domain in full (rest from reference TRBV7-3 and TRBJ2-3): GAGVSQTPSNKVTEKGKYVELRCDPISGHTALYWYRQSLGQGPEFLIYFQGTGAADDSGLPNDRFFAVRPEGSVSTLKIQRTERGDSAVYLCASSLTGVSTDTQYFGPGTRLTVL.

This clonotype was seen at least ten times. DNA of the CDR3: TGTGCCAGCAGTGATGGCAGGCGCAGCACAGATACGCAGTATTTT. Protein product: CASSDGRRSTDTQYF. The chain combines TRBV2 with TRBJ2-3; D is ambiguous. V gave up 3 bases and J gave up 0 bases, with 10 bases separating them. CDR3 length: 15 amino acids. Germline V gene lookup returns CDR1 SNHLY and CDR2 FYNNEI.

The J gene is TRBJ1-4, the V gene TRBV20-1, with D perhaps TRBD1 (6 bases). The CDR3 spans 13 residues. CDR1 and CDR2 from the germline V gene are DFQATT and SNEGSKA (reference sequence). The V end lost 3 bases, the J end lost 5 bases, and 10 bases lay between the germline ends. The CDR3 DNA sequence: TGCAGTGCTAGGCAGGGGCGAAATGAAAAACTGTTTTTT. Translated: CSARQGRNEKLFF.

This clonotype was counted at least ten times. At one end, the junction sequence differs from germline, possibly due to a read error. The DNA of the CDR3 is TGCGCCAGCAGCGGGGACTCTTACGCGCAGTACTTC. Its protein product is CASSGDSYAQYF. V and J are TRBV5-1 and TRBJ2-7; TRBD2 might be the D (6 bases). CDR3 length: 12 residues. Germline V gene sequence: CDR1 SGHRS, CDR2 YFSETQ.